What follows are 2 T cell receptor beta chains derived from one specimen sequenced in a study of blood T cell repertoires in COVID-19. Some clones are missing from TCRdb's copy, which holds only in-frame ones; the method was immunoSEQ multiplex PCR. This table has 150,000 to 200,000 clones, around 81% appearing once. Input material: peripheral blood. The origin of the receptors is a woman older than 75 with COVID-19, enrolled during active disease.

The chain combines TRBV5-1 with TRBJ1-1, with D possibly being TRBD1 (5 bases). This CDR3 has 16 amino acids. V dropped 3 bases and J dropped 3 bases, with 18 bases sitting between them. Germline CDR1 reads SGHRS; CDR2 reads YFSETQ. This CDR3 reads CASSSWKGAGDTEAFF. The CDR3 DNA sequence: TGCGCCAGCAGCTCATGGAAAGGGGCTGGGGACACTGAAGCTTTCTTT.

On this clone itself: A much larger clone sits a single nucleotide away, making a read error possible. The chain uses TRBV2 and TRBJ2-7, with D unresolved. The CDR3 covers 12 residues. Trimming left V 2 bases short and J 4 bases short, with 6 bases between. The germline V gene encodes CDR1 SNHLY and CDR2 FYNNEI. CDR3 sequence reads: CASSETGYEQYF. The DNA for the CDR3 is TGTGCCAGCAGTGAAACGGGTTACGAGCAGTACTTC.